This T cell receptor (beta chain) appears in the sequencing data of a study of shared clonotypes between healthy human individuals. Points from the study as a whole: The study found lower generation probabilities in non-shared clonotypes than in those shared by all four donors.

CD4+ cell separation produced CD45RA+ naive and CD45RA-negative memory subsets. Points on this clone: Its cognate antigen is unknown.

Some clones are missing from TCRdb's copy, which holds only in-frame ones; the method was immunoSEQ multiplex PCR. In the table there are more than 2,000,000 clones, more than 80% of which are singletons. V lost 0 bases to trimming and J lost 8 bases, with 10 bases between them. Germline V gene sequence: CDR1 SGHTA, CDR2 FQGNSA. The CDR3 is made up of 13 amino acids. V gene TRBV7-2 combines with J gene TRBJ1-1; D not certain. The sequenced sample consisted of naive CD4+ T cells sorted from blood. The subset: CD45RA+ positively selected. The TCR was taken from a young man in good health. The CDR3 loop is CASSLASLQEAFF. DNA of the CDR3: TGTGCCAGCAGCTTAGCTAGCCTCCAAGAAGCTTTCTTT. Full variable domain (remainder filled in from reference TRBV7-2 and TRBJ1-1): GAGVSQSPSNKVTEKGKDVELRCDPISGHTALYWYRQSLGQGLEFLIYFQGNSAPDKSGLPSDRFSAERTGGSVSTLTIQRTQQEDSAVYLCASSLASLQEAFFGQGTRLTVV.